Following are 7 T cell receptor beta chains from one sample sequenced in a study of T cell repertoires in cytomegalovirus infection (dated by TCRdb to about 2019). Sequencing instrument: Illumina HiSeq 1500. In TCRdb, the public reads were trimmed at Q25 with fastp and aligned with MiXCR, with productive beta chains retained. Each CDR3 protein gets just one entry, which takes the most common genes and DNA from the rows behind it. This sample lists around 300,000 distinct CDR3 sequences; under 30% were detected once. The ten largest account for approximately 14% of the sample. The specimen was PBMCs. These receptors were obtained from a human donor in good health (CMV status not recorded). Some clones in this sample may be carry-over from other donors' samples.

V is TRBV15 and J is TRBJ1-2; the D is unclear. Germline lookup yields CDR1 LNHNV and CDR2 YYDKDF (reference sequence). The CDR3 is 15 residues long. The V and J ends lost 0 bases and 8 bases respectively, with 16 bases between them. The CDR3, as DNA: TGTGCCACCAGCAGAGATCCGGGTGGCGCGCGGGGCTACACCTTC. Translating it yields CATSRDPGGARGYTF.

This clonotype appeared a few times. The chain carries TRBV11-1 and TRBJ2-2, with a possible D match to TRBD1 (5 bases). V was trimmed by 8 bases and J by 5 bases, leaving 9 bases between them. Germline V CDR1 and CDR2: SGHAT, FQDESV (reference sequence). The CDR3 runs to 12 residues. The CDR3 loop reads CASGHQTGELFF. CDR3 DNA: TGTGCCAGCGGACACCAGACCGGGGAGCTGTTTTTT. Full variable domain (remainder filled in from reference TRBV11-1 and TRBJ2-2): EAEVAQSPRYKITEKSQAVAFWCDPISGHATLYWYRQILGQGPELLVQFQDESVVDDSQLPKDRFSAERLKGVDSTLKIQPAELGDSAMYLCASGHQTGELFFGEGSRLTVL.

The chain carries TRBV20-1 and TRBJ1-6; TRBD1 matches 11 bases. Trimming removed 3 bases from V and 7 bases from J; junction bases left unmatched: 8. This CDR3 contains 16 residues. CDR1 is DFQATT, CDR2 SNEGSKA, per germline (reference sequence). Here the CDR3 reads CSASPWTGGLNSPLHF. In nucleotides, the CDR3 is TGCAGTGCTAGCCCCTGGACAGGGGGCTTAAATTCACCCCTCCACTTT.

This chain links TRBV28 with TRBJ1-1; TRBD1 aligns across 7 bases. With 6 bases clipped from V and 6 bases from J, the junction kept 16 bases outside the gene matches. The CDR3 extends over 16 amino acids. Germline V gene data show CDR1 as MDHEN and CDR2 as SYDVKM. The CDR3 nucleotides read TGTGCCAGCAGACCAATGTACAGGGGAGATTCCCCTGAAGCTTTCTTT. This codes for CASRPMYRGDSPEAFF.

There are many counts of this clonotype. The chain uses TRBV7-2 and TRBJ1-4, with a possible D match to TRBD1 (5 bases). Germline CDR1 and CDR2: SGHTA and FQGNSA. Trimming removed 1 base at V and 8 bases at J, with 11 bases between. The CDR3 covers 14 residues. CDR3 DNA: TGTGCCAGCAGCTTAGGGGGCGGACACGAAAAACTGTTTTTT. Translating it yields CASSLGGGHEKLFF.

The table lists this clonotype with many counts. The rearrangement uses TRBV7-2 and TRBJ1-2; D uncertain. V was cut by 5 bases and J by 6 bases, with 19 bases left in between. Germline CDR1 SGHTA, CDR2 FQGNSA. There are 15 residues in the CDR3. The CDR3 loop is CASSRDRGIGNGYTF. DNA of the CDR3: TGTGCCAGCAGCCGGGATCGCGGCATTGGTAATGGCTACACCTTC. The complete variable domain, with remaining parts taken from reference TRBV7-2 and TRBJ1-2, reads GAGVSQSPSNKVTEKGKDVELRCDPISGHTALYWYRQSLGQGLEFLIYFQGNSAPDKSGLPSDRFSAERTGGSVSTLTIQRTQQEDSAVYLCASSRDRGIGNGYTFGSGTRLTVV.

In its sample, this clonotype was seen a few times. The chain couples TRBV5-1 to TRBJ2-1; D possibly corresponds to TRBD2 (7 bases). CDR3 length: 14 amino acids. Germline V lookup: CDR1 SGHRS, CDR2 YFSETQ. V shed 6 bases and J shed 7 bases, with 17 bases lying between them. The CDR3 DNA reads as TGCGCCAGCATGGTGGGGGGGCCATCAAATGAGCAGTTCTTC. It codes for CASMVGGPSNEQFF.